This T cell receptor (beta chain) was identified in a study of radiotherapy plus CTLA-4 blockade in lung cancer listed by TCRdb under 2018. Notes on the research overall: Among enrolled patients, about 19% had an objective response and 25% to 40% reached disease control. Summary of the overall study and its limitations: After treatment with radiotherapy and ipilimumab, TCR clones that originated in tumors expanded in peripheral blood. Increased serum interferon-beta after radiation, together with early dynamic changes in blood T cell clones, were reported to be the strongest predictors of response.

In the case of this clone: Its antigen target is currently unknown. No base quality information exists; no much larger clone differs at one position.

CDR1 SGDLS and CDR2 YYNGEE were looked up in the germline V gene. Trimming costs V 5 bases and J 5 bases, and their ends lie 10 bases apart. The CDR3 contains 12 residues, cysteine and phenylalanine counted. Of the read, only the CDR3 DNA is kept; its 36 bases are in frame from base 1. The study evaluated CTLA-4 blockade (ipilimumab) given together with focal radiation therapy in patients who had chemo-refractory metastatic non-small-cell lung cancer. Libraries were built with the immunoSEQ multiplex PCR assay. Not all clones reach the TCRdb copy of this immuneACCESS table, which keeps in-frame sequences only. Checked studies attribute under half of the gap to unresolved V genes and leave the rest unexplained. The sample table lists roughly 120,000 clones, 65% to 85% of them with a count of one. Roughly 5.3% of the sample comes from the top ten.

The receptor chain draws on TRBV9 and TRBJ2-5; the D region possibly corresponds to TRBD1 (5 bases align). Sequencing was performed on peripheral blood, taken from a patient treated with radiotherapy plus ipilimumab. The clonotype comes from a human donor with non-small cell lung cancer who had a partial response to radiotherapy plus ipilimumab. This receptor has the CDR3 CASSRGGETQYF. The bases read TGTGCCAGCAGTAGGGGTGGGGAGACCCAGTACTTC. This CDR3, with the reference TRBV9 and TRBJ2-5 proteins standing in past its ends, gives the full variable domain DSGVTQTPKHLITATGQRVTLRCSPRSGDLSVYWYQQSLDQGLQFLIQYYNGEERAKGNILERFSAQQFPDLHSELNLSSLELGDSALYFCASSRGGETQYFGPGTRLLVL.